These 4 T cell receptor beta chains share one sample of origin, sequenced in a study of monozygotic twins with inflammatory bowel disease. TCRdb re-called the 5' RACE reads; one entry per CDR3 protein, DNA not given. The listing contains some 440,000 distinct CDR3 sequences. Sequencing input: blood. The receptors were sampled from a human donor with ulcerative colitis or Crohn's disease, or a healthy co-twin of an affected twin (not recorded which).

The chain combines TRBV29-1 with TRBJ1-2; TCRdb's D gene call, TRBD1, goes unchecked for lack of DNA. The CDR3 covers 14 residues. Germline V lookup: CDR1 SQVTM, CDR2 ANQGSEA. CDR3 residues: CSGSRDSSNYGYTF.

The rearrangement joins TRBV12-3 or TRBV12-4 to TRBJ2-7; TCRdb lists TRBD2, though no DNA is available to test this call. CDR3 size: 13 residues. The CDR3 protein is CASSRVAGYEQYF.

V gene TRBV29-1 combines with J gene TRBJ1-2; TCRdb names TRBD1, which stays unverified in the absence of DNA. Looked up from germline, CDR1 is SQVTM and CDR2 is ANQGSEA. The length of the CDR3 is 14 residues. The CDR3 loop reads CSVRVTSPANGYTF.

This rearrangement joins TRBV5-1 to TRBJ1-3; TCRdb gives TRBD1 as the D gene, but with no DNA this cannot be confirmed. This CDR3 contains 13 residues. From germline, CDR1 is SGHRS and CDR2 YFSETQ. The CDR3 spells CASGTGSGNTIYF.